This T cell receptor beta chain was identified in a study of beta chain features in type 1 diabetes. Every donor had blood drawn once into heparin, 100 to 150 mL on average. Study-wide points: Among patients with Type 1 diabetes, TCRB CDR3s were moderately but significantly shorter in every one of the four CD4+ subsets. VDJ junctions in type 1 diabetes patients carried more deletions and fewer insertions.

The V and J ends lost 5 bases and 2 bases respectively, with 14 bases between them. Germline-derived CDR1 and CDR2 are PRHDT and FYEKMQ (reference sequence). The CDR3 length is 15 residues. Sequenced material consisted of expressed TCRB transcripts (all of the isolated RNA was reverse transcribed). Assay used: immunoSEQ multiplex PCR; TCRdb lists only in-frame clones, some missing. The table includes 400,000 to 550,000 clones, around 10% detected once. On this clone: The antigen is undetermined.

The TCR sequence derives from a young woman in good health. Sequenced: naive CD4+ T cells from blood. J is TRBJ2-3 and V is TRBV13, with D unresolved. CDR3 sequence: CASSPGPPPTDTQYF. The CDR3 nucleotides read TGTGCCAGCAGCCCCGGACCGCCTCCCACAGATACGCAGTATTTT.